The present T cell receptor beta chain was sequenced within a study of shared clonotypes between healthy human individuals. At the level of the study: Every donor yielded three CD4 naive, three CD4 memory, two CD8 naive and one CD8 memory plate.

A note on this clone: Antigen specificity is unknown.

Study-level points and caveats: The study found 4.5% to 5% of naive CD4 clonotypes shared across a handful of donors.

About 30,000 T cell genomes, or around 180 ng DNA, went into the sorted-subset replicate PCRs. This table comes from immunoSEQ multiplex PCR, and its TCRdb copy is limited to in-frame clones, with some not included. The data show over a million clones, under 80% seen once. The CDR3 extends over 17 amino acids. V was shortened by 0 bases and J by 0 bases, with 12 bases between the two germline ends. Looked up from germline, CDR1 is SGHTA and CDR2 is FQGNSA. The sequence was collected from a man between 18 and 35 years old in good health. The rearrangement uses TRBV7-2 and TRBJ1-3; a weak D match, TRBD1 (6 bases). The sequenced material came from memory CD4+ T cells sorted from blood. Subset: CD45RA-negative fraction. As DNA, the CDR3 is TGTGCCAGCAGCTTAGCCCCGACAGGCAGCTCTGGAAACACCATATATTTT. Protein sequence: CASSLAPTGSSGNTIYF.